One sample yielded the 21 T cell receptor beta chains listed below, sequenced in a study of CD8+ T cells in alopecia areata. After isolation, RNA underwent reverse transcription to generate cDNA as the sequencing template. Sequenced by immunoSEQ multiplex PCR; TCRdb stores in-frame clones only, minus some. Altogether 120,000 or so clones are present, 55% to 80% being singletons, with the ten largest covering about 3%. Sequenced input: CD4+ T cells sorted from blood. The receptors were gathered from a human donor in good health.

The gene calls are TRBV2 and TRBJ1-5, with D maybe TRBD1 (5 bases). Trimming pared 6 bases from V and 7 bases from J, leaving 13 bases between. CDR1 and CDR2 (germline): SNHLY, FYNNEI. CDR3 length: 13 residues. Here the CDR3 reads CASSQGNGQPQHF. The CDR3 region has the DNA TGTGCCAGCAGCCAGGGAAATGGGCAGCCCCAGCATTTT.

The chain links TRBV2 to TRBJ1-2, with 7 bases aligning to TRBD1. CDR3 size: 14 residues. Per the germline V gene, CDR1 is SNHLY and CDR2 is FYNNEI. Trimming cost V 9 bases and J 3 bases; bases outside gene matches: 10. CDR3: CASLGRQGYYGYTF. CDR3 nucleotide sequence: TGTGCCAGTCTCGGCCGACAGGGCTACTATGGCTACACCTTC.

This chain links TRBV7-3 with TRBJ1-1; possible D gene TRBD1, 5 bases. The V and J ends lost 2 bases and 6 bases respectively, with 10 bases between them. Germline loops: CDR1 SGHTA, CDR2 FQGTGA. This CDR3 contains 13 residues. The CDR3 protein is CASSLQRGAEAFF. The CDR3 coding sequence is TGTGCCAGCAGCTTACAAAGGGGCGCTGAAGCTTTCTTT.

The chain recombines TRBV7-9 with TRBJ2-5; D is unclear. V was cut by 2 bases and J by 2 bases, with 9 bases left in between. CDR1 and CDR2 from the germline V gene are SEHNR and FQNEAQ (reference sequence). This CDR3 contains 14 residues. For the CDR3, the DNA is TGTGCCAGCAGCTTAACGTTCCTACAAGAGACCCAGTACTTC. Amino acids: CASSLTFLQETQYF.

The gene calls are TRBV30 and TRBJ1-2; D remains unclear. Looked up from germline, CDR1 is GTSNPN and CDR2 is SVGIG (reference sequence). The CDR3 sequence is 14 residues long. Trimming cost V 0 bases and J 5 bases, with 13 bases left between them. CDR3 sequence (DNA): TGTGCCTGGAGTGTAAGGGTTCAGCTTTATGGCTACACCTTC. This codes for CAWSVRVQLYGYTF. Variable domain in full (rest from reference TRBV30 and TRBJ1-2): SQTIHQWPATLVQPVGSPLSLECTVEGTSNPNLYWYRQAAGRGLQLLFYSVGIGQISSEVPQNLSASRPQDRQFILSSKKLLLSDSGFYLCAWSVRVQLYGYTFGSGTRLTVV.

The chain recombines TRBV7-2 with TRBJ2-3; D is unclear. V was cut by 2 bases and J by 4 bases, with 7 bases left in between. The CDR3 sequence is 13 residues long. Germline CDR1 and CDR2: SGHTA and FQGNSA. CDR3 residues: CASSLRFADTQYF. The CDR3 DNA is TGTGCCAGCAGCTTAAGATTTGCAGATACGCAGTATTTT.

This clone was seen a single time. The rearrangement links TRBV29-1 to TRBJ2-1, with TRBD1 as a possible D gene (6 bases). The ends were cut back, 5 bases at V and 5 bases at J, with 13 bases in the middle. This CDR3 has 13 residues. Per the germline V gene, CDR1 is SQVTM and CDR2 is ANQGSEA. The chain's CDR3 is CSVLLTGNNEQFF. CDR3 DNA sequence: TGCAGCGTTCTTCTGACAGGAAACAATGAGCAGTTCTTC.

V is TRBV30 and J is TRBJ1-2; D call uncertain. With 7 bases removed from V and 0 bases from J, the gap between germline ends came to 9 bases. CDR1 and CDR2 from the germline V gene are GTSNPN and SVGIG (reference sequence). The length of the CDR3 is 12 residues. The CDR3 is CASGISNYGYTF. The CDR3 nucleotides read TGTGCCTCGGGGATCTCTAACTATGGCTACACCTTC. The variable domain in full, with the rest retrieved from reference TRBV30 and TRBJ1-2, is SQTIHQWPATLVQPVGSPLSLECTVEGTSNPNLYWYRQAAGRGLQLLFYSVGIGQISSEVPQNLSASRPQDRQFILSSKKLLLSDSGFYLCASGISNYGYTFGSGTRLTVV.

The chain recombines TRBV4-2 with TRBJ2-3; unclear D gene. V shed 4 bases and J shed 6 bases, with 11 bases lying between them. The CDR3 extends over 13 amino acids. Looked up from germline, CDR1 is LGHNA and CDR2 is YNFKEQ. The CDR3 here is CASSPSSLDTQYF. CDR3 coding DNA: TGTGCCAGCAGCCCTTCCTCGTTGGATACGCAGTATTTT.

This clone occurred a few times. V gene TRBV2 combines with J gene TRBJ2-1; possible D gene TRBD2, 6 bases. Germline CDR1 reads SNHLY; CDR2 reads FYNNEI. The CDR3 extends over 14 amino acids. The ends were cut back, 4 bases at V and 6 bases at J, with 13 bases in the middle. The CDR3 here is CASSVASAGNEQFF. The CDR3 nucleotides are TGTGCCAGCAGTGTCGCTAGCGCTGGCAATGAGCAGTTCTTC.

The CDR3 bases are TGTGCCTGGAGTGTCTCAGGGGCGCCCCTAAAACTGTTTTTT. Protein product: CAWSVSGAPLKLFF. The chain combines TRBV30 with TRBJ1-4; TRBD1 might be the D (6 bases). The germline CDR1 and CDR2 sequences are GTSNPN and SVGIG (reference sequence). The V end was cut by 0 bases, the J end by 10 bases, with 15 bases between. The CDR3 is 14 residues long.

The chain combines TRBV13 with TRBJ2-7, with D uncertain. Germline assignment: CDR1 PRHDT and CDR2 FYEKMQ (reference sequence). Trimming removed 8 bases from V and 2 bases from J, with 13 bases in between. CDR3 length: 13 amino acids. The CDR3 spells CASSFRQTYEQYF. The DNA for the CDR3 is TGTGCCAGCTCTTTTCGGCAGACCTACGAGCAGTACTTC.

This chain connects TRBV6-6 to TRBJ2-7; D may match TRBD1 or TRBD2 (5 bases each). The V and J ends lost 4 bases and 6 bases respectively, with 13 bases between them. This CDR3 region has 13 residues. Germline values: CDR1 MNHNY, CDR2 SVGAGI (reference sequence). CDR3 protein: CASSLSSGTEQYF. The DNA of the CDR3 is TGTGCCAGCAGTTTATCCTCCGGGACCGAGCAGTACTTC.

Comment on this clone: The CDR3 carries no conserved terminal phenylalanine or tryptophan, so it likely arises from a read error. It is unclear where the CDR3 begins or ends on the DNA, so no DNA is shown, and the CDR3 is as TCRdb lists it. The CDR3: CASSLYQTS. The V call is TRBV27, the J call TRBJ2-7. The CDR3 contains 9 residues when both ends are counted. Germline V gene lookup returns CDR1 MNHEY and CDR2 SMNVEV (reference sequence).

The CDR3 loop reads CSVQRTSGGREDTQYF. In DNA, the CDR3 is TGCAGCGTGCAAAGGACTAGCGGGGGCCGGGAAGATACGCAGTATTTT. The V call is TRBV29-1, the J call TRBJ2-3; 13 bases line up with TRBD2. The CDR3 length is 16 residues. The ends lost 6 bases at V and 5 bases at J; junction bases unmatched: 11. The germline CDR1 and CDR2 sequences are SQVTM and ANQGSEA.

This clone was recorded at least ten times. This chain joins TRBV4-1 and TRBJ1-2; D unclear. Germline values: CDR1 MGHRA, CDR2 YSYEKL. With 1 base removed from V and 6 bases from J, the gap between germline ends came to 6 bases. The CDR3 runs to 12 residues. CDR3 in amino acids: CASSQGVHGYTF. The CDR3 region has the DNA TGCGCCAGCAGCCAAGGTGTACATGGCTACACCTTC.

The gene calls are TRBV2 and TRBJ2-5, with D perhaps TRBD2 (7 bases). The V gene's germline CDR1 is SNHLY and CDR2 FYNNEI. With 8 bases removed from V and 4 bases from J, the gap between germline ends came to 23 bases. There are 16 residues in the CDR3. The CDR3 coding sequence is TGTGCCAGCTCCCTACAGGGAGGGGGACCCGTAGAGACCCAGTACTTC. It is translated as CASSLQGGGPVETQYF.

The genes are TRBV5-8 and TRBJ2-7, with D possibly called TRBD1 or TRBD2 (5 bases each). The CDR3 covers 15 residues. V shed 5 bases and J shed 1 base, with 16 bases lying between them. The germline V gene encodes CDR1 SGHTS and CDR2 YDEGEE. The CDR3 loop reads CASREYGTQSYEQYF. CDR3 nucleotide sequence: TGTGCCAGCAGGGAATACGGGACCCAATCCTACGAGCAGTACTTC.

The chain recombines TRBV7-3 with TRBJ2-5; 13 bases map to TRBD2. This CDR3 region has 15 residues. The germline V gene has CDR1 SGHTA and CDR2 FQGTGA. V lost 5 bases and J lost 5; bases outside the gene matches: 5. CDR3 DNA: TGTGCCAGCAGCCCAGGGACTAGCGGGAAGGAGACCCAGTACTTC. As protein: CASSPGTSGKETQYF.

This chain uses TRBV15 with TRBJ2-1, with D possibly TRBD2 on 7 matching bases. V lost 5 bases to trimming and J lost 0 bases, with 11 bases between them. This CDR3 contains 15 residues. Germline V gene sequence: CDR1 LNHNV, CDR2 YYDKDF (reference sequence). The CDR3 sequence is CATSGGGSSYNEQFF. The DNA of the CDR3 is TGTGCCACCAGCGGGGGGGGCAGCTCCTACAATGAGCAGTTCTTC. The variable domain in full, with the rest retrieved from reference TRBV15 and TRBJ2-1, is DAMVIQNPRYQVTQFGKPVTLSCSQTLNHNVMYWYQQKSSQAPKLLFHYYDKDFNNEADTPDNFQSRRPNTSFCFLDIRSPGLGDTAMYLCATSGGGSSYNEQFFGPGTRLTVL.

This sequence joins TRBV2 and TRBJ2-1, with a weak D call TRBD2 (6 bases). V was cut by 6 bases and J by 2 bases, with 14 bases left in between. CDR3 length equals 15 residues. Germline loops: CDR1 SNHLY, CDR2 FYNNEI. The CDR3 DNA reads TGTGCCAGCAGAGACCGACTAGGGACCTACAATGAGCAGTTCTTC. Protein: CASRDRLGTYNEQFF.